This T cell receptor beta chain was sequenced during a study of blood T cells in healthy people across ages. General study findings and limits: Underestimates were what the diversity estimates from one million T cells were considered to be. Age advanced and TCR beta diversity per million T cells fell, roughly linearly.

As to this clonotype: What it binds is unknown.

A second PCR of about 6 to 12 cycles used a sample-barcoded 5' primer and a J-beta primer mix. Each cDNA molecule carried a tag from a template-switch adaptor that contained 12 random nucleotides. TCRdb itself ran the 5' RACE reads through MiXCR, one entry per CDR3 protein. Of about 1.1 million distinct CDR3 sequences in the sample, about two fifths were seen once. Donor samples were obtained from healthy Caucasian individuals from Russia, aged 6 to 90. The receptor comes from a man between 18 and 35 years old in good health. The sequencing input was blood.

The CDR3 is CASSRNRGLFLINYEQYF. CDR3 bases: TGTGCCAGCAGCAGAAACAGGGGGCTGTTTCTTATCAACTACGAGCAGTACTTC. The chain has TRBV5-6 and TRBJ2-4, with 9 bases matching TRBD1. The J call may be mistaken, given a closer DNA end match to TRBJ2-7. CDR3 length: 18 residues. CDR1 is SGHDT, CDR2 YYEEEE, per germline.